One TCR beta chain is described in this entry. Repertoires were generated with immunoSEQ multiplex PCR, while TCRdb's copy carries only in-frame clones and drops some. The table lists more than 65,000 clones, around 91% of them singletons. The data were obtained in a study of OX40 agonist ivuxolimab in advanced cancers. Study overall: Three patients responded partially, comprising one with hepatocellular carcinoma and two with cutaneous melanoma.

The CDR3 covers 15 residues. CDR1 MNHEY and CDR2 SVGAGI come from the germline V gene. V lost 6 bases and J lost 4; bases outside the gene matches: 6. The chain combines TRBV6-5 with TRBJ2-1, with 10 bases that match TRBD1. This clonotype was obtained from an adult with an advanced solid tumor such as melanoma, head and neck, liver or kidney cancer. Source: CD4+ or CD8+ T cells sorted from blood, taken in a trial of the OX40 agonist ivuxolimab. CDR3: CASRNRDRGYNEQFF. Written as DNA, the CDR3 is TGTGCCAGCAGAAACCGGGACAGGGGATACAATGAGCAGTTCTTC.